One and the same sample provided the 18 T cell receptor beta chains below, sequenced in a study of blood T cell repertoires in COVID-19. This table comes from immunoSEQ multiplex PCR, and its TCRdb copy is limited to in-frame clones, with some not included. This table has nearly 200,000 clones, around four fifths appearing once. Sequencing was performed on peripheral blood. These receptors originate from a human donor with acute or convalescent COVID-19. The donor label of this sample is uncertain.

This chain links TRBV5-1 with TRBJ2-3; 8 bases agree with TRBD2. Looked up from germline, CDR1 is SGHRS and CDR2 is YFSETQ. The CDR3 spans 16 residues. Trimming at V came to 0 bases and at J to 4 bases, leaving 7 bases not matched to a gene. The CDR3 here is CASSLGGGLRADTQYF. The CDR3 DNA is TGCGCCAGCAGCTTGGGCGGGGGGCTCAGGGCAGATACGCAGTATTTT. Variable domain in full (rest from reference TRBV5-1 and TRBJ2-3): KAGVTQTPRYLIKTRGQQVTLSCSPISGHRSVSWYQQTPGQGLQFLFEYFSETQRNKGNFPGRFSGRQFSNSRSEMNVSTLELGDSALYLCASSLGGGLRADTQYFGPGTRLTVL.

This clone was counted once. The J gene is TRBJ2-7, the V gene TRBV28; no definite D call. V was shortened by 2 bases and J by 7 bases, with 9 bases between the two germline ends. The CDR3 covers 12 residues. CDR1 and CDR2 from the germline V gene are MDHEN and SYDVKM. The CDR3 DNA reads as TGTGCCAGCAGTTTAGGAGTTGGGGAGCAGTACTTC. This codes for CASSLGVGEQYF.

The J gene is TRBJ1-2, the V gene TRBV19, with D possibly TRBD1 on 6 matching bases. The CDR3 is made up of 15 amino acids. The V end was cut by 7 bases, the J end by 7 bases, with 22 bases between. Per germline, CDR1 LNHDA and CDR2 SQIVND (reference sequence). The CDR3 DNA reads as TGTGCCAGTACCGACTTTGCACAGGGTGTCGGTGGCTACACCTTC. Translated, it gives CASTDFAQGVGGYTF.

The chain carries TRBV7-2 and TRBJ2-1, with a tentative D call TRBD1 (5 bases). This CDR3 contains 15 residues. CDR1 is SGHTA, CDR2 FQGNSA, per germline. V lost 3 bases, J lost 8 bases, and 17 bases lay in between. The CDR3 bases are TGTGCCAGCAGCTTCCGCCGACTGGACACCGATGAGCAGTTCTTC. It yields the protein CASSFRRLDTDEQFF.

The chain combines TRBV19 with TRBJ2-1; TRBD1 matches at 8 bases. The V segment lost 4 bases and the J segment 2 bases; nucleotides outside the gene matches: 7. Germline assignment: CDR1 LNHDA and CDR2 SQIVND (reference sequence). This CDR3 region has 16 residues. CDR3 bases: TGTGCCAGTAGTAGCCTCCAGGGGGCCACCTACAATGAGCAGTTCTTC. Amino acids: CASSSLQGATYNEQFF.

This chain uses TRBV4-2 with TRBJ2-2; TRBD1 might be the D (5 bases). There are 17 residues in the CDR3. V lost 4 bases to trimming and J lost 2 bases, with 17 bases between them. CDR1 is LGHNA and CDR2 is YNFKEQ in the germline V gene. CDR3 sequence: CASSLLGRGPNTGELFF. The CDR3 nucleotides read TGTGCCAGCAGCCTCCTGGGAAGGGGTCCCAACACCGGGGAGCTGTTTTTT.

This clone occurred a few times. The chain carries TRBV24-1 and TRBJ2-1; 7 positions agree with TRBD1. Germline V gene sequence: CDR1 KGHDR, CDR2 SFDVKD. V trimming: 2 bases; J trimming: 5 bases; junction bases outside the gene matches: 2. The CDR3 consists of 14 residues. CDR3 nucleotides: TGTGCCACCAGTGATTCGGGACAGAACAATGAGCAGTTCTTC. Its protein product is CATSDSGQNNEQFF.

This rearrangement joins TRBV2 to TRBJ1-1, with D maybe TRBD1 (6 bases). The V end lost 6 bases, the J end lost 1 base, and 12 bases lay between the germline ends. Germline V gives CDR1 SNHLY, CDR2 FYNNEI. This CDR3 has 14 amino acids. The CDR3 spells CASRETGRNTEAFF. CDR3 DNA sequence: TGTGCCAGCAGGGAGACAGGACGGAACACTGAAGCTTTCTTT.

The chain links TRBV7-3 to TRBJ2-2, with D perhaps TRBD2 (6 bases). The CDR3 runs 14 residues. Germline V gene lookup returns CDR1 SGHTA and CDR2 FQGTGA. With 5 bases removed from V and 3 bases from J, the gap between germline ends came to 10 bases. The CDR3 region has the DNA TGTGCCAGCAGCCGACTAGAGGACACCGGGGAGCTGTTTTTT. Translated: CASSRLEDTGELFF.

V and J are TRBV3-1 (or the pseudogene TRBV3-2) and TRBJ2-1; 7 bases line up with TRBD2. The CDR3 spans 15 residues. In germline, CDR1 is LGHDT, CDR2 YNNKEL (reference sequence). V dropped 4 bases and J dropped 7; count of bases not matched to a gene: 10. The CDR3 sequence is CASSRAAVSGNEQFF. The CDR3 coding sequence is TGTGCCAGCAGCCGGGCAGCGGTTAGCGGGAATGAGCAGTTCTTC.

The chain employs TRBV11-1 and TRBJ2-6; TRBD1 matches 9 bases. Germline values: CDR1 SGHAT, CDR2 FQDESV (reference sequence). The CDR3 totals 15 residues. The trim removed 9 bases at V and 4 bases at J, leaving 7 bases unmatched. The CDR3 region is CASETGGSGANVLTF. The CDR3 bases are TGTGCCAGTGAAACAGGGGGCTCAGGGGCCAACGTCCTGACTTTC. The variable domain in full, completed from reference TRBV11-1 and TRBJ2-6, reads EAEVAQSPRYKITEKSQAVAFWCDPISGHATLYWYRQILGQGPELLVQFQDESVVDDSQLPKDRFSAERLKGVDSTLKIQPAELGDSAMYLCASETGGSGANVLTFGAGSRLTVL.

This chain's CDR3 is CASGQGTTDIHWTGELFF. CDR3 in DNA: TGTGCCAGCGGACAGGGGACTACCGACATACACTGGACCGGGGAGCTGTTTTTT. V gene TRBV3-1 (or the pseudogene TRBV3-2) combines with J gene TRBJ2-2, with 9 positions matching TRBD1. From germline, CDR1 is LGHDT and CDR2 YNNKEL (reference sequence). The V segment lost 8 bases and the J segment 5 bases; nucleotides outside the gene matches: 18. The CDR3 spans 18 residues.

J is TRBJ2-7 and V is TRBV3-1 (or the pseudogene TRBV3-2); D gene unclear. V lost 5 bases and J 6 bases, leaving 11 bases between the germline ends. CDR1 LGHDT and CDR2 YNNKEL come from the germline V gene (reference sequence). The CDR3 totals 12 residues. CDR3 nucleotide sequence: TGTGCCAGCAGCTTGGCCAGGTCCGAGCAGTACTTC. Translated: CASSLARSEQYF.

This clone came up a few times. The chain uses TRBV7-9 and TRBJ2-5, with 10 bases matching TRBD1. CDR1 is SEHNR, CDR2 FQNEAQ, per germline (reference sequence). The CDR3 is made up of 18 amino acids. V shed 5 bases and J 4 bases; nucleotides not matched to a gene: 16. CDR3 nucleotide sequence: TGTGCCAGCAGCAATGCCGGGACAGGGGCCGTCTTGGGAGAGACCCAGTACTTC. As protein: CASSNAGTGAVLGETQYF.

This chain joins TRBV19 and TRBJ1-3; D unresolved. V lost 5 bases and J 0 bases, leaving 5 bases between the germline ends. Per the germline V gene, CDR1 is LNHDA and CDR2 is SQIVND (reference sequence). The CDR3 runs to 13 residues. CDR3 bases: TGTGCCAGTAGTCTCTCCTCTGGAAACACCATATATTTT. Protein sequence: CASSLSSGNTIYF.

This sequence joins TRBV11-1 and TRBJ2-3, with TRBD2 identical over 8 bases. V shed 1 base and J 1 base; nucleotides not matched to a gene: 1. The CDR3 has 15 amino acids. Germline assignment: CDR1 SGHAT and CDR2 FQDESV (reference sequence). The CDR3 spells CASSLVGGGTDTQYF. The CDR3 DNA follows: TGTGCCAGCAGCTTAGTCGGGGGGGGCACAGATACGCAGTATTTT. Using reference TRBV11-1 and TRBJ2-3 for the parts outside the CDR3, the full variable domain is EAEVAQSPRYKITEKSQAVAFWCDPISGHATLYWYRQILGQGPELLVQFQDESVVDDSQLPKDRFSAERLKGVDSTLKIQPAELGDSAMYLCASSLVGGGTDTQYFGPGTRLTVL.

This chain links TRBV7-2 with TRBJ2-7; D is uncertain. V dropped 4 bases and J dropped 2 bases, with 12 bases sitting between them. The germline V gene has CDR1 SGHTA and CDR2 FQGNSA. The CDR3 sequence is 14 residues long. The CDR3 reads CASSSRQTAYEQYF. The CDR3 nucleotides read TGTGCCAGCAGCTCGCGACAAACCGCCTACGAGCAGTACTTC.

The J gene is TRBJ1-2, the V gene TRBV21-1; the table's D call, TRBD1, has no DNA check behind it. TRBV21-1 is flagged as a pseudogene. The CDR3 length is 14 residues. The CDR3 loop reads CASSKAGQVFGYTF. The CDR3 DNA is TGTGCCAGCAGCAAAGCGGGACAGGTCTTTGGCTACACCTTC.